The subject of this entry is one T cell receptor (beta chain). This specimen belongs to a study of cytomegalovirus exposure and HLA in healthy donors. The length of the CDR3 is 19 residues. Germline assignment: CDR1 SGHAT and CDR2 FQNNGV. Unmatched junction bases numbered 11, after V lost 1 base and J lost 2 bases. In the PCR, 60 Vbeta and 13 Jbeta primers were used. Data came from immunoSEQ multiplex PCR; TCRdb stores just in-frame clones and leaves some out. The repertoire consists of roughly 180,000 clones, with around 81% occurring once and the leading ten covering approximately 2%. The rearrangement uses TRBV11-2 and TRBJ2-3, with TRBD2 matching 11 bases. The clonotype originates from a woman aged 18-29 years in good health and CMV-seropositive. The specimen was PBMCs. The CDR3 DNA reads TGTGCCAGCAGCTTAGTTCCTAGCGGGGGGCCGGCATTCACAGATACGCAGTATTTT. It codes for CASSLVPSGGPAFTDTQYF.